This is a list of T cell receptor beta chains from one sample in a study of Ad26.COV2.S vaccination and SARS-CoV-2 variants. Only in-frame clones appear in the TCRdb table, and some are missing; sequencing was by immunoSEQ multiplex PCR. The data hold approximately 400,000 clones, with around 92% observed a single time. Specimen: peripheral blood, collected after recovery from COVID-19. Source of these receptors: a human donor who had recovered from COVID-19. Both conserved end residues are part of each CDR3. Each record gives: clone size, V gene, J gene, D gene, CDR3 length, CDR3 protein, CDR3 DNA. A D gene is named only where the DNA matches it firmly. A clone size is listed for some rows: how often the clone was seen (once, few, many), or a class if it is expanded.

abundance: .
v_gene: TRBV9
j_gene: TRBJ2-3
d_gene: TRBD2
len: 16
CDR3aa: CASSVEGSGGSDTQYF
CDR3nt: TGTGCCAGCAGCGTAGAGGGTAGCGGGGGGTCAGATACGCAGTATTTT

abundance: .
v_gene: TRBV6-1
j_gene: TRBJ2-5
d_gene: TRBD1
len: 14
CDR3aa: CASSDSGTVETQYF
CDR3nt: TGTGCCAGCAGTGATAGTGGGACAGTTGAGACCCAGTACTTC

abundance: few
v_gene: TRBV5-4
j_gene: TRBJ1-5
d_gene: .
len: 13
CDR3aa: CASSLVPGQPQHF
CDR3nt: TGTGCCAGCAGCTTGGTGCCCGGACAGCCCCAGCATTTT

abundance: .
v_gene: TRBV27
j_gene: TRBJ2-5
d_gene: TRBD2
len: 15
CDR3aa: CASKMSGGARETQYF
CDR3nt: TGTGCCAGCAAGATGAGCGGGGGGGCACGGGAGACCCAGTACTTC

abundance: .
v_gene: TRBV9
j_gene: TRBJ1-1
d_gene: TRBD1
len: 15
CDR3aa: CASSGTGIGGTEAFF
CDR3nt: TGTGCCAGCAGCGGGACAGGGATTGGTGGCACTGAAGCTTTCTTT

abundance: .
v_gene: TRBV5-1
j_gene: TRBJ2-7
d_gene: TRBD1
len: 14
CDR3aa: CASSLTGGIYEQYF
CDR3nt: TGCGCCAGCAGCTTGACAGGGGGCATTTACGAGCAGTACTTC

abundance: .
v_gene: TRBV7-9
j_gene: TRBJ2-5
d_gene: .
len: 14
CDR3aa: CASSLGRAGETQYF
CDR3nt: TGTGCCAGCAGCTTGGGCAGGGCGGGAGAGACCCAGTACTTC

abundance: .
v_gene: TRBV12-3/TRBV12-4
j_gene: TRBJ1-1
d_gene: TRBD1
len: 12
CDR3aa: CASTQRQGRAFF
CDR3nt: TGTGCCAGCACCCAAAGACAGGGACGAGCTTTCTTT

abundance: .
v_gene: TRBV2
j_gene: TRBJ1-4
d_gene: .
len: 15
CDR3aa: CASSETRASGEKLFF
CDR3nt: TGTGCCAGCAGTGAAACCAGGGCGAGTGGTGAAAAACTGTTTTTT

abundance: .
v_gene: TRBV7-9
j_gene: TRBJ2-1
d_gene: TRBD1
len: 15
CDR3aa: CASSSRDRGYNEQFF
CDR3nt: TGTGCCAGCAGCTCGCGGGACAGGGGTTACAATGAGCAGTTCTTC

abundance: .
v_gene: TRBV6-5
j_gene: TRBJ2-7
d_gene: TRBD1
len: 15
CDR3aa: CASSLAADRAYEQYF
CDR3nt: TGTGCCAGCAGCCTCGCGGCGGACAGGGCCTACGAGCAGTACTTC

abundance: .
v_gene: TRBV13
j_gene: TRBJ1-1
d_gene: .
len: 15
CDR3aa: CASSLGTGKNTEAFF
CDR3nt: TGTGCCAGCAGCTTAGGGACGGGGAAGAACACTGAAGCTTTCTTT

abundance: .
v_gene: TRBV6-6
j_gene: TRBJ1-2
d_gene: TRBD1
len: 13
CDR3aa: CASSATGDYGYTF
CDR3nt: TGTGCCAGCAGTGCAACAGGGGACTATGGCTACACCTTC

abundance: once
v_gene: TRBV18
j_gene: TRBJ1-2
d_gene: .
len: 15
CDR3aa: CASSPQGPRGYGYTF
CDR3nt: TGTGCCAGCTCACCACAGGGCCCCCGGGGCTATGGCTACACCTTC

abundance: .
v_gene: TRBV5-5
j_gene: TRBJ1-4
d_gene: .
len: 15
CDR3aa: CASSLQGRVDEKLFF
CDR3nt: TGTGCCAGCAGCTTGCAGGGGCGCGTTGATGAAAAACTGTTTTTT

abundance: .
v_gene: TRBV4-3
j_gene: TRBJ1-1
d_gene: TRBD1
len: 14
CDR3aa: CASSNTGENTEAFF
CDR3nt: TGCGCCAGCAGCAACACAGGGGAGAACACTGAAGCTTTCTTT

abundance: .
v_gene: TRBV19
j_gene: TRBJ1-2
d_gene: .
len: 13
CDR3aa: CASSIGGDRGYTF
CDR3nt: TGTGCCAGTAGTATAGGCGGTGACAGGGGCTACACCTTC